This TCR beta chain was sequenced in a study of T cell responses to AZD1222 COVID-19 vaccine. Study results and caveats: Reportedly, nearly half of unique spike TCRs recognized epitopes outside B.1.351/B.1.1.7 mutations. Donors were largely white British and mainly female; clonal diversity was possibly underestimated.

To note about this clone: Its antigen is as yet unknown.

Sequenced by immunoSEQ multiplex PCR; TCRdb stores in-frame clones only, minus some. The data contain around 100,000 clones, about 88% of them seen just once; the ten biggest clones take up 19%. Germline assignment: CDR1 LGHDT and CDR2 YNNKEL (reference sequence). Trimming removed 2 bases from V and 1 base from J; junction bases left unmatched: 3. There are 15 residues in the CDR3. The V gene is TRBV3-1 (or the pseudogene TRBV3-2), the J gene TRBJ2-5; 8 nucleotides match TRBD1. The material was peripheral blood, obtained on day 0 of AZD1222 vaccination. This TCR was recovered from an adult in good health. CDR3 region: CASSQYGTGQETQYF. CDR3 DNA: TGTGCCAGCAGCCAATACGGGACAGGCCAAGAGACCCAGTACTTC.